This T cell receptor beta chain emerged from a study of regulatory T cells in long-lasting Graves disease. The study, taken as a whole, reports: Favored gene segments in persistent disease were TRBV28, TRBJ1-2 and TRBJ2-5.

Both iRepertoire HTBI primers and Arm-PCR of CDR3 regions were used to build the TCR beta libraries. TCRdb reprocessed the multiplex PCR reads with MiXCR, giving one entry per CDR3 protein. The sample gives approximately 400,000 distinct CDR3 sequences, roughly 16% of which show up once; 20% to 25% is in the top ten. Time point meaning: newly diagnosed GD, antithyroid drugs for less than 3 months. RNA isolated from PBMCs was used to make the TCR library. An endocrinology department in Xi'an, China, supplied the patients. This clonotype was detected a few times. What it recognizes is unknown. Trimming took 2 bases from V and 7 from J; bases not matched to a gene: 6. CDR3 length: 14 residues. CDR1 is SGHRS and CDR2 is YFSETQ in the germline V gene.

The genes are TRBV5-1 and TRBJ2-1; 7 bases are shared with TRBD2. This sequence originates from a female donor with Graves disease. The source was peripheral blood mononuclear cells (PBMCs), collected at new diagnosis, from a patient treated with antithyroid drugs. The CDR3 bases are TGCGCCAGCAGCTTTCAGGGTAGCGGGAATGAGCAGTTCTTC. Translated: CASSFQGSGNEQFF.